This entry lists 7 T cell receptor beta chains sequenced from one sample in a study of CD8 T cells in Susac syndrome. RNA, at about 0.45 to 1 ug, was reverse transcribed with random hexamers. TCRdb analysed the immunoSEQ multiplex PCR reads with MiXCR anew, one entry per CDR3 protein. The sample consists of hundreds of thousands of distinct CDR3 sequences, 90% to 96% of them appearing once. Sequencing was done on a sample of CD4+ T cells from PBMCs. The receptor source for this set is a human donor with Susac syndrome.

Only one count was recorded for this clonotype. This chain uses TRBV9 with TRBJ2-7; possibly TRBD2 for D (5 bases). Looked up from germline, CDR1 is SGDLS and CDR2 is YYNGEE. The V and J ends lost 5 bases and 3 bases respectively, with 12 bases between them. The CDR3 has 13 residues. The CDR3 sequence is CASSDQADYEQYF. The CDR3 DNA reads TGTGCCAGCAGTGATCAAGCGGACTACGAGCAGTACTTC. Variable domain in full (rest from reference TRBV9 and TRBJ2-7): DSGVTQTPKHLITATGQRVTLRCSPRSGDLSVYWYQQSLDQGLQFLIQYYNGEERAKGNILERFSAQQFPDLHSELNLSSLELGDSALYFCASSDQADYEQYFGPGTRLTVT.

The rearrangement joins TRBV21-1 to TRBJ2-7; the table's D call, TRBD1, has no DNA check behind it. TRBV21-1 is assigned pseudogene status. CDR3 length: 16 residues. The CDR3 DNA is TGTGCCAGCAGGGTTCGTCCGGGGAACAAAGGCTACGAGCAGTACTTC. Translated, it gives CASRVRPGNKGYEQYF.

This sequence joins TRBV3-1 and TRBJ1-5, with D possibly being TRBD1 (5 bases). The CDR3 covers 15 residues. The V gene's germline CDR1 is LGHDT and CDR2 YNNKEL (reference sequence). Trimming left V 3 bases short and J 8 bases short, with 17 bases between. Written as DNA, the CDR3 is TGTGCCAGCAGCCAGGCCCGGGACGTGAGAGAGCCCCAGCATTTT. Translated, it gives CASSQARDVREPQHF.

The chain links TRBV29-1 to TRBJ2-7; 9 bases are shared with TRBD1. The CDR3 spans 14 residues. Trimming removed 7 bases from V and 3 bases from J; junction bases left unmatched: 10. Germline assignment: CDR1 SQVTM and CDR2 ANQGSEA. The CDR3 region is CSANRGPSGYEQYF. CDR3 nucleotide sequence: TGCAGCGCGAACAGGGGGCCATCAGGCTACGAGCAGTACTTC.

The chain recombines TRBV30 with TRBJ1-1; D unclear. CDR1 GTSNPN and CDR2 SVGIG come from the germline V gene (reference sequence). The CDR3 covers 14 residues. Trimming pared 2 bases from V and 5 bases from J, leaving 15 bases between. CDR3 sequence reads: CAWSIGPEGTEAFF. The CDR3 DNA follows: TGTGCCTGGAGTATTGGTCCCGAAGGGACTGAAGCTTTCTTT.

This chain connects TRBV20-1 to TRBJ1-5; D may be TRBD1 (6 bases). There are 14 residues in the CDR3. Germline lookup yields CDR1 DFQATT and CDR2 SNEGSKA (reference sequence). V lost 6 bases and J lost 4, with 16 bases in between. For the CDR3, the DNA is TGCAGTGCCGCGAGGGGGTTATCAAATCAGCCCCAGCATTTT. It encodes CSAARGLSNQPQHF.

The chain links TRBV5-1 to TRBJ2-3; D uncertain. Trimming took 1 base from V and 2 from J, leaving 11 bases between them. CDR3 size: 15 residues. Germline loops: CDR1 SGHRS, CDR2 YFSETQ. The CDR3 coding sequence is TGCGCCAGCAGCTTGTTTCAGGCTATCACAGATACGCAGTATTTT. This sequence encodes CASSLFQAITDTQYF.